This TCR beta chain was profiled in a study of identical twins. Study-wide results and caveats: Models underestimated out-of-frame TCR alpha sharing in monozygotic twins.

Each CDR3 protein is one row after TCRdb ran MiXCR on the 5' RACE reads. Among hundreds of thousands of distinct CDR3 sequences, roughly 18% were seen once, and the ten largest hold around 14%. There are a few counts of this clonotype. The target antigen is unknown. Healthy Caucasian individuals made up all the donors. The data also belong to a second study, concerning T cells expressing NK-cell markers.

The sequencing input was PBMCs. This clonotype was sampled from a woman aged 18-35 years in good health.

DNA for the CDR3: TGTGCCAGCAAGGACTCCTTAAATGAGCAGTTCTTC. It translates to CASKDSLNEQFF. V and J are TRBV7-9 and TRBJ2-1; D is possibly TRBD2 (5 bases). V lost 7 bases and J 7 bases, leaving 11 bases between the germline ends. Per the germline V gene, CDR1 is SEHNR and CDR2 is FQNEAQ (reference sequence). This CDR3 spans 12 amino acids.